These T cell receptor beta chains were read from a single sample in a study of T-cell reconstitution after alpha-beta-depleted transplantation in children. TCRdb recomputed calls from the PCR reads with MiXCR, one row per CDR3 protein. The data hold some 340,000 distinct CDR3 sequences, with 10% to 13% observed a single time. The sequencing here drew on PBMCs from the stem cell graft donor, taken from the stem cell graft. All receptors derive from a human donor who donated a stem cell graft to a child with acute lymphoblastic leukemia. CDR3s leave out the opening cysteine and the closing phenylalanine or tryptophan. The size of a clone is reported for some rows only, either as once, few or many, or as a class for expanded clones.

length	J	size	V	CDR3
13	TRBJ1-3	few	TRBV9	ASSVSPPPGNTIY
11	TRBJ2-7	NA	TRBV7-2	ASSLGRRVWQY
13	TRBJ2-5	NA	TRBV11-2	ASSLGPGLAETQY
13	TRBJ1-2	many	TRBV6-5	ASTAEKGAIKGYT
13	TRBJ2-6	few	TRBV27	ASSIGTTGANVLT
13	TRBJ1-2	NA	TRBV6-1	ASSPGTGGAWGYT
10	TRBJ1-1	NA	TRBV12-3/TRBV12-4	ASSLLDGEAF
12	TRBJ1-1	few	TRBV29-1	SVTGLGMNTEAF
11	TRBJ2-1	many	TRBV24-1	ATSDSLFDEQF
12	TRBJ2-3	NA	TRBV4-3	ASSPNSGTDTQY
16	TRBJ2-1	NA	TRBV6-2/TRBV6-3	ASSRGTGGRSSYNEQF
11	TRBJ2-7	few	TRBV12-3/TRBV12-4	ASSGTASYEQY
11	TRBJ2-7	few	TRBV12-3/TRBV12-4	ASSPDSIGEQY
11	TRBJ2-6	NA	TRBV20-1	SASSSGANVLT
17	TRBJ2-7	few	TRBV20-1	SANPSTAGDFVWAYEQY
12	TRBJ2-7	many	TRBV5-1	ASSMTSGNFEQY
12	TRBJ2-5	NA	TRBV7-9	ASSSAGTQETQY
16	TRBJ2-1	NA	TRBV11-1	ASSLAGSGLRKGDEQF
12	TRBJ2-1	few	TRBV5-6	ASSFSGPLGEQF
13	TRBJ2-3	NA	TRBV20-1	SARDSREPSYTQY